Sequencing of this TCR beta chain was carried out in a study of response to subunit inactivated influenza vaccine. Whole-study results and caveats: The authors offered the suggestion that each seasonal influenza vaccination recruits few new T cells.

TCRdb re-analysed the RT-PCR reads in MiXCR, keeping a single row per CDR3 protein. In the table there are 700,000 to 900,000 distinct CDR3 sequences, approximately 22% of which are singletons. The sample holds a few counts of this clonotype. Its antigen remains unidentified. Germline V gene data show CDR1 as SGHAT and CDR2 as FQNNGV. The V gene lost 4 bases and the J gene lost 5 bases, with 14 bases spanning the gap. This CDR3 comprises 15 residues. The input for sequencing was PBMCs from blood, taken 5 days after vaccination. This chain connects TRBV11-2 to TRBJ1-4; D might be TRBD1 (6 bases). This TCR came from a man between 45 and 60 years old who received an inactivated influenza vaccine. CDR3 residues: CASSSVRGRNEKLFF. The CDR3 bases are TGTGCCAGCAGCTCGGTCCGGGGGCGCAATGAAAAACTGTTTTTT.